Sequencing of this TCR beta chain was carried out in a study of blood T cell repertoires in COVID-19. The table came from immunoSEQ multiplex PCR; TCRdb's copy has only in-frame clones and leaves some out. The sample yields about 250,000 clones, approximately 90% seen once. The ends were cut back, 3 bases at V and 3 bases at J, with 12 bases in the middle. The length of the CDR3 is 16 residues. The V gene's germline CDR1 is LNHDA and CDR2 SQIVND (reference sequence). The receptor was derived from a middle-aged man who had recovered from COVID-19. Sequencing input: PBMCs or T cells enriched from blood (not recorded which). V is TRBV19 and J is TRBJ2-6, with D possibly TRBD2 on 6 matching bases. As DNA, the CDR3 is TGTGCCAGTAGTATGAGGCGGGGAAGTGGGGCCAACGTCCTGACTTTC. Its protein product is CASSMRRGSGANVLTF. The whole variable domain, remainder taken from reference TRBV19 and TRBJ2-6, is DGGITQSPKYLFRKEGQNVTLSCEQNLNHDAMYWYRQDPGQGLRLIYYSQIVNDFQKGDIAEGYSVSREKKESFPLTVTSAQKNPTAFYLCASSMRRGSGANVLTFGAGSRLTVL.